Listed below are T cell receptor beta chains from one sample, sequenced in a study of blood T cell repertoires in COVID-19. Measured with immunoSEQ multiplex PCR; TCRdb has only the in-frame clones, and not every one. The sample lists 380,000 or so clones; roughly 90% were seen once. Sample: peripheral blood. These receptors all stem from a woman aged 60-70 years with COVID-19, enrolled during active disease. The CDR3 runs from the conserved cysteine through the conserved F or W. The D gene is left open where the match is weak. Some rows have no size entry. The others give once, few or many, or a class for an expanded clone.

clone_size | j_call | v_call | d_call | cdr3_nt | cdr3_aa
- | TRBJ2-7 | TRBV10-2 | TRBD1 | TGCGCCAGCAGGAGCGGGACAGGGCTCCACGAGCAGTACTTC | CASRSGTGLHEQYF
- | TRBJ2-7 | TRBV4-2 | - | TGTGCCAGCAGCCAAGATCTGGCCGGGACATCTGAAAGCTCCTACGAGCAGTACTTC | CASSQDLAGTSESSYEQYF
- | TRBJ1-1 | TRBV4-1 | - | TGCGCCAGCAGCCAAGAGGACGGGGGGGAGACTGAAGCTTTCTTT | CASSQEDGGETEAFF
- | TRBJ1-2 | TRBV27 | TRBD1 | TGTGCCAGCAGTCCCGGGACAGGCATTTATGGCTACACCTTC | CASSPGTGIYGYTF
- | TRBJ2-3 | TRBV2 | TRBD1 | TGTGCCAGCACCGCCCGACAGGGGGCAATCGCAGATACGCAGTATTTT | CASTARQGAIADTQYF
- | TRBJ1-1 | TRBV30 | - | TGTGCCTGGACCAGGGAAGTGAACACTGAAGCTTTCTTT | CAWTREVNTEAFF
- | TRBJ2-1 | TRBV9 | TRBD2 | TGTGCCAGCAGCGTAGCCAGCGGGGGAACGAGCTCCTACAATGAGCAGTTCTTC | CASSVASGGTSSYNEQFF
- | TRBJ2-3 | TRBV12-3/TRBV12-4 | TRBD1 | TGTGCCAGCAGGACAGGGACGCCAGATACGCAGTATTTT | CASRTGTPDTQYF
- | TRBJ1-2 | TRBV19 | - | TGTGCCAGTAGCGATTGGGGGCTGTTGTACGGCTACACCTTC | CASSDWGLLYGYTF
- | TRBJ1-5 | TRBV7-3 | - | TGTGCCAGCAGCCTATTCCAGGGCCCACAGCCCCAGCATTTT | CASSLFQGPQPQHF
- | TRBJ1-3 | TRBV15 | - | TGTGCCACTTCCGAACAGGTTTCCGTTGGAAACACCATATATTTT | CATSEQVSVGNTIYF
- | TRBJ2-4 | TRBV7-9 | - | TGTGCCAGCAGCGGCGGGCGCGTTCGGGACATTCAGTACTTC | CASSGGRVRDIQYF
- | TRBJ1-1 | TRBV5-6 | TRBD1 | TGTGCCAGCAGACCGGGACAGGGGAACACTGAAGCTTTCTTT | CASRPGQGNTEAFF
few | TRBJ1-5 | TRBV6-1 | - | TGTGCCAGCAGTGAAAACCTCGGGAGGGATAGCAATCAGCCCCAGCATTTT | CASSENLGRDSNQPQHF
- | TRBJ1-2 | TRBV5-4 | - | TGTGCCAGCAGCACAGGGACACTATCTAACTATGGCTACACCTTC | CASSTGTLSNYGYTF
- | TRBJ2-1 | TRBV6-5 | TRBD2 | TGTGCCAGCAGTTACTGGGCTAGCGGGGGTAGAAATGAGCAGTTCTTC | CASSYWASGGRNEQFF
- | TRBJ2-3 | TRBV5-1 | - | TGCGCCAGCAGCTTAGGGGGGGCGACAGATACGCAGTATTTT | CASSLGGATDTQYF
- | TRBJ1-1 | TRBV11-2 | - | TGTGCCAGCAGCTTAAATGGGAGGAACACTGAAGCTTTCTTT | CASSLNGRNTEAFF
- | TRBJ1-3 | TRBV9 | - | TGTGCCAGCAGCGTAGCTGCAGGGGCGGGAAACACCATATATTTT | CASSVAAGAGNTIYF
- | TRBJ2-7 | TRBV4-1 | - | TGCGCCAGCAGCCAAACGGTCTCCTACGAGCAGTACTTC | CASSQTVSYEQYF
- | TRBJ2-1 | TRBV3-1/TRBV3-2 | TRBD2 | TGTGCCAGCAGCCAAGGGGGACTAGCTGGAGGGCAGTTCTTC | CASSQGGLAGGQFF
- | TRBJ2-2 | TRBV7-8 | - | TGTGCCAGCAGAGGGACACCGAACACCGGGGAGCTGTTTTTT | CASRGTPNTGELFF
few | TRBJ2-1 | TRBV9 | - | TGTGCCAGCAGCGTAGATCCAGGTTCTTCCTACAATGAGCAGTTCTTC | CASSVDPGSSYNEQFF
- | TRBJ1-6 | TRBV27 | TRBD1 | TGTGCCAGCAGTTCGGGACAGGGGGTCGTTTCACCCCTCCACTTT | CASSSGQGVVSPLHF
once | TRBJ1-1 | TRBV5-1 | - | TGCGCCAGCAGCTTGATGTGGCAGGGGATGAACACTGAAGCTTTCTTT | CASSLMWQGMNTEAFF
- | TRBJ1-1 | TRBV3-1/TRBV3-2 | - | TGTGCCAGCAGCCTCAGGGGCAGGGCGGCTTTCTTT | CASSLRGRAAFF
- | TRBJ2-1 | TRBV4-1 | - | TGCGCCAGCAGCCTTGGGGGGTCCTACAATGAGCAGTTCTTC | CASSLGGSYNEQFF
- | TRBJ1-6 | TRBV9 | TRBD1 | TGTGCCAGCAGCAATAAAAAGGACAGGGCCAATTCACCCCTCCACTTT | CASSNKKDRANSPLHF
few | TRBJ2-5 | TRBV7-2 | TRBD1 | TGTGCCAGCAGCCGAGGGGGCGGGACCCAGTACTTC | CASSRGGGTQYF
- | TRBJ2-1 | TRBV2 | - | TGTGCCAGCAGGGCTAGCTATTACTACAATGAGCAGTTCTTC | CASRASYYYNEQFF